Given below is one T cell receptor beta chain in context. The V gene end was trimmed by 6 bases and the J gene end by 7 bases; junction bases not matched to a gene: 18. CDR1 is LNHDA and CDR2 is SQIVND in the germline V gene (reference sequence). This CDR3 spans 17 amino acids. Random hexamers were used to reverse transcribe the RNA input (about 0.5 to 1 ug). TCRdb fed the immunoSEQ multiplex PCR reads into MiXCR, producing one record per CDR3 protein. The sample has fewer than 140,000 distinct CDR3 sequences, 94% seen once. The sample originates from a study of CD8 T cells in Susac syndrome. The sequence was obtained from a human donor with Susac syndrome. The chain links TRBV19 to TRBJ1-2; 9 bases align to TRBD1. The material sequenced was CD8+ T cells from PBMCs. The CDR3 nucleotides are TGTGCCAGTAGCCCCTCCCCGGGACAGGGTGGTGAATTTGGCTACACCTTC. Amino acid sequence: CASSPSPGQGGEFGYTF.